The rows below give T cell receptor beta chains drawn from one sample of a study of T-cell memory formation after mild COVID-19. One entry per CDR3 protein results from TCRdb running MiXCR on the 5' RACE reads. The sample includes some 320,000 distinct CDR3 sequences, 15% of them seen just once. The sequencing sample was made of PBMCs or a T cell subset sorted from them (not recorded which). The origin of the receptors is a man between 18 and 29 years old who had mild COVID-19 (a few samples of this study predate the infection). Cell type and time point are not known. Both conserved end residues are part of each CDR3. The D gene is left open where the match is weak. Size is omitted from some rows. Given values are once, few, many or a class for expanded clones.

clone size: few; V gene: TRBV6-5; D gene: -; J gene: TRBJ1-3; CDR3 length: 14; CDR3 DNA: TGTGCGGCGGCCAGGACACTTCCTCCTAGGTCCATATATTTT; CDR3 protein: CAAARTLPPRSIYF
clone size: -; V gene: TRBV12-3/TRBV12-4; D gene: -; J gene: TRBJ1-5; CDR3 length: 15; CDR3 DNA: TGTGCCAGCAGACCGGGACGGAGGAGCAATCAGCCCCAGCATTTT; CDR3 protein: CASRPGRRSNQPQHF
clone size: many; V gene: TRBV3-1; D gene: -; J gene: TRBJ2-3; CDR3 length: 12; CDR3 DNA: TGCGCCAGCAGTCAGGGGAGAGATACGCAGTATTTT; CDR3 protein: CASSQGRDTQYF
clone size: few; V gene: TRBV5-1; D gene: -; J gene: TRBJ2-2; CDR3 length: 13; CDR3 DNA: TGCGCCAGCAGCTTGAGCGGAAACGGGGAGCTGTTTTTT; CDR3 protein: CASSLSGNGELFF
clone size: few; V gene: TRBV24-1; D gene: -; J gene: TRBJ1-5; CDR3 length: 15; CDR3 DNA: TGTGCCACCAGTGATCGCGGCCGGGGGAATCAGCCCCAGCATTTT; CDR3 protein: CATSDRGRGNQPQHF
clone size: few; V gene: TRBV4-1; D gene: -; J gene: TRBJ1-5; CDR3 length: 13; CDR3 DNA: TGCGCCAGCAGCCAACTCCGCCATCAGCCCCAGCATTTT; CDR3 protein: CASSQLRHQPQHF
clone size: -; V gene: TRBV4-3; D gene: -; J gene: TRBJ1-2; CDR3 length: 13; CDR3 DNA: TGCGCCAGCAGCCAAGATTATGGGGACGGCTACACCTTC; CDR3 protein: CASSQDYGDGYTF
clone size: -; V gene: TRBV20-1; D gene: -; J gene: TRBJ1-1; CDR3 length: 15; CDR3 DNA: TGCAGTGCTCCCCGCGCCGGGGGGCTGAACACTGAAGCTTTCTTT; CDR3 protein: CSAPRAGGLNTEAFF
clone size: many; V gene: TRBV9; D gene: TRBD2; J gene: TRBJ2-5; CDR3 length: 13; CDR3 DNA: TGTGCCAGCAGCGTAGCTAGCGGGGCGACCCAGTACTTC; CDR3 protein: CASSVASGATQYF
clone size: few; V gene: TRBV11-2; D gene: TRBD1; J gene: TRBJ2-7; CDR3 length: 15; CDR3 DNA: TGTGCCAGCAGCCGCGCCGGGACAGGGGTCTACGAGCAGTACTTC; CDR3 protein: CASSRAGTGVYEQYF
clone size: few; V gene: TRBV5-4; D gene: -; J gene: TRBJ1-1; CDR3 length: 13; CDR3 DNA: TGTGCCAGCGGGAAAGACCCGAACACTGAAGCTTTCTTT; CDR3 protein: CASGKDPNTEAFF
clone size: few; V gene: TRBV7-9; D gene: -; J gene: TRBJ2-5; CDR3 length: 16; CDR3 DNA: TGTGCCAGCACCGGCCGGGACCGGGGCTACCAAGAGACCCAGTACTTC; CDR3 protein: CASTGRDRGYQETQYF
clone size: few; V gene: TRBV4-1; D gene: TRBD1; J gene: TRBJ2-3; CDR3 length: 14; CDR3 DNA: TGCGCCAGCAGCCCTACAGGGGACACAGATACGCAGTATTTT; CDR3 protein: CASSPTGDTDTQYF
clone size: few; V gene: TRBV7-9; D gene: TRBD1; J gene: TRBJ2-3; CDR3 length: 17; CDR3 DNA: TGTGCCAGCAGCTTAGGTCTGCACAGGGGGCTGTCAGATACGCAGTATTTT; CDR3 protein: CASSLGLHRGLSDTQYF
clone size: many; V gene: TRBV7-9; D gene: -; J gene: TRBJ2-1; CDR3 length: 16; CDR3 DNA: TGTGCCAGCAGCTTAGCAGGGGGTCGCTCCTACAATGAGCAGTTCTTC; CDR3 protein: CASSLAGGRSYNEQFF
clone size: -; V gene: TRBV28; D gene: TRBD1; J gene: TRBJ1-3; CDR3 length: 14; CDR3 DNA: TGTGCCAGTTGGAACAGGGGGCAAGGAAACACCATATATTTT; CDR3 protein: CASWNRGQGNTIYF
clone size: -; V gene: TRBV20-1; D gene: TRBD1; J gene: TRBJ2-1; CDR3 length: 14; CDR3 DNA: TGCAGTGCGAGCGGGACAGGGAGGTTGAATGAGCAGTTCTTC; CDR3 protein: CSASGTGRLNEQFF
clone size: few; V gene: TRBV7-3; D gene: -; J gene: TRBJ1-1; CDR3 length: 11; CDR3 DNA: TGTGCCAGCAGCTCCACCACTGAAGCTTTCTTT; CDR3 protein: CASSSTTEAFF
clone size: few; V gene: TRBV4-1; D gene: -; J gene: TRBJ1-1; CDR3 length: 15; CDR3 DNA: TGCGCCAGCAGCCCCAGGCACGTAGGGGGCACTGAAGCTTTCTTT; CDR3 protein: CASSPRHVGGTEAFF
clone size: -; V gene: TRBV9; D gene: -; J gene: TRBJ2-5; CDR3 length: 13; CDR3 DNA: TGTGCCAGCAGCGCGGGAGACAAGGAGACCCAGTACTTC; CDR3 protein: CASSAGDKETQYF
clone size: few; V gene: TRBV29-1; D gene: TRBD1; J gene: TRBJ2-5; CDR3 length: 12; CDR3 DNA: TGCAGCGTTAAGACAGGGTTGGAGACCCAGTACTTC; CDR3 protein: CSVKTGLETQYF
clone size: -; V gene: TRBV29-1; D gene: -; J gene: TRBJ2-1; CDR3 length: 14; CDR3 DNA: TGCAGCGTTGAAGATTGGAGGGGGGAAGGTGAGCAGTTCTTC; CDR3 protein: CSVEDWRGEGEQFF
clone size: -; V gene: TRBV5-1; D gene: -; J gene: TRBJ2-5; CDR3 length: 14; CDR3 DNA: TGCGCCAGCAGCGGCGGAGGGCGAGGAGAGACCCAGTACTTC; CDR3 protein: CASSGGGRGETQYF
clone size: -; V gene: TRBV7-9; D gene: -; J gene: TRBJ2-4; CDR3 length: 13; CDR3 DNA: TGTGCCAGCAGCTTAGCATCCCTAGGCATTCAGTACTTC; CDR3 protein: CASSLASLGIQYF